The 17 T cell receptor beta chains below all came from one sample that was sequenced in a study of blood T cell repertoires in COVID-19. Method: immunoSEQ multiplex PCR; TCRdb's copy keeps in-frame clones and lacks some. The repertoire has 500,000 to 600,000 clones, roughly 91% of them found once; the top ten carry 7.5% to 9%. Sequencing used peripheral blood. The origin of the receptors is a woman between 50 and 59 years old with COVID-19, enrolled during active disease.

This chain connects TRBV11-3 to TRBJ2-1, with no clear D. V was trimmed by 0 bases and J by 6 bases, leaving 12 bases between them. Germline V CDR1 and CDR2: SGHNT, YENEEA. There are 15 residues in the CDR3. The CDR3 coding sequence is TGTGCCAGCAGCTTAGATCCCACTACTTTCAATGAGCAGTTCTTC. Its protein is CASSLDPTTFNEQFF.

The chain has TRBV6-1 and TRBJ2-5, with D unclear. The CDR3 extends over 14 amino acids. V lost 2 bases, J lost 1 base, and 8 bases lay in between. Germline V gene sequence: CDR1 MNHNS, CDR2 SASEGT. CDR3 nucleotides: TGTGCCAGCAGTGAACCCCCCATCCAAGAGACCCAGTACTTC. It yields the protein CASSEPPIQETQYF.

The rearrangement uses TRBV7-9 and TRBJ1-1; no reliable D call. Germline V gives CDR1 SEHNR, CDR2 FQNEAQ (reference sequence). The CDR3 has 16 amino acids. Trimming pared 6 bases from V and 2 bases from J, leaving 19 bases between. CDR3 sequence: CASRDDRGSGNTEAFF. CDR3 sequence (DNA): TGTGCCAGCAGGGACGATCGGGGTTCGGGAAACACTGAAGCTTTCTTT.

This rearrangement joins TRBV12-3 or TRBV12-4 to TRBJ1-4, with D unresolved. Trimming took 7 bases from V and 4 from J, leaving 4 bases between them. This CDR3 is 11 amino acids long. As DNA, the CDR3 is TGTGCCAGCACCAATAATGAAAAACTGTTTTTT. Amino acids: CASTNNEKLFF.

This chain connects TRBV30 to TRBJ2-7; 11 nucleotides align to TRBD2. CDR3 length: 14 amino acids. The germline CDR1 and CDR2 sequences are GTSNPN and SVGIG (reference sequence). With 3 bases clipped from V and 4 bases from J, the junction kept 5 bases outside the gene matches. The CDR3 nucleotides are TGTGCCTGGAGCGTTCTAGCGGGGGGATACGAGCAGTACTTC. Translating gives CAWSVLAGGYEQYF.

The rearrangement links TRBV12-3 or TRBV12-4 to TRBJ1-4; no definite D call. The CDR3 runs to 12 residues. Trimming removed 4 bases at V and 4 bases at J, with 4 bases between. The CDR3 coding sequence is TGTGCCAGCAGTTATCTTAATGAAAAACTGTTTTTT. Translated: CASSYLNEKLFF.

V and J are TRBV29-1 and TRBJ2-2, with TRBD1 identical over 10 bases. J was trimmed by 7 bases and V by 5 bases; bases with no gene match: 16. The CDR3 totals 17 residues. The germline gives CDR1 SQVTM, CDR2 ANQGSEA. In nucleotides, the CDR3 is TGCAGCGTTATATGCCCCGGCCGGGACAGGGGAAACGGGGAGCTGTTTTTT. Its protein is CSVICPGRDRGNGELFF.

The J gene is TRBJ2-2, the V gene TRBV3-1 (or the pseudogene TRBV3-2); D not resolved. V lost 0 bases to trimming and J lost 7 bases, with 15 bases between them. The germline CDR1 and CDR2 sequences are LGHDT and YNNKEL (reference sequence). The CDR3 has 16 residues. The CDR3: CASSQEPVDPGGELFF. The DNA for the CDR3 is TGTGCCAGCAGCCAAGAGCCGGTCGACCCGGGCGGGGAGCTGTTTTTT.

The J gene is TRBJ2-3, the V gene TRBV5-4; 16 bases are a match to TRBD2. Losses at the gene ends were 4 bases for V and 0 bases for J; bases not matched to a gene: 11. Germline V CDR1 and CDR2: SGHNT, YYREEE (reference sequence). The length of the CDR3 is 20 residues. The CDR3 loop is CASSPGTSGGEPLSTDTQYF. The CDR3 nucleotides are TGTGCCAGCAGCCCTGGGACTAGCGGGGGGGAACCCCTTAGCACAGATACGCAGTATTTT.

DNA for the CDR3: TGTGCCAGCAGCGTAGATGCGGGTGCCCAAAACATTCAGTACTTC. The encoded protein is CASSVDAGAQNIQYF. The chain uses TRBV9 and TRBJ2-4; D might be TRBD2 (5 bases). V gave up 0 bases and J gave up 5 bases, with 12 bases separating them. Germline loops: CDR1 SGDLS, CDR2 YYNGEE. CDR3 length: 15 residues.

CDR3 bases: TGCGCCAGCAGCTTGGCCCCGACAGGGCCTAGCAATCAGCCCCAGCATTTT. It specifies CASSLAPTGPSNQPQHF. The V call is TRBV5-1, the J call TRBJ1-5, with 7 bases aligning to TRBD1. The CDR3 is 17 amino acids. Per germline, CDR1 SGHRS and CDR2 YFSETQ. V lost 0 bases, J lost 0 bases, and 6 bases stayed unmatched.

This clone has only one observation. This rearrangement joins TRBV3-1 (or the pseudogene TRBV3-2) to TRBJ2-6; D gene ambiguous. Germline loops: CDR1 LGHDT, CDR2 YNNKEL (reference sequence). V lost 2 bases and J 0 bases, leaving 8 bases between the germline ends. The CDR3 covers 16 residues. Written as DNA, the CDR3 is TGTGCCAGCAGCCAAATTCCCAACTCTGGGGCCAACGTCCTGACTTTC. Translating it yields CASSQIPNSGANVLTF.

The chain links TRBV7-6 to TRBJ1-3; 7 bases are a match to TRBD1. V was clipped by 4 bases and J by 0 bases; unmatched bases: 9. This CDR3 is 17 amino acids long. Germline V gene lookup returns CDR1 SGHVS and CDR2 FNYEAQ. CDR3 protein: CASSSPGQLFSGNTIYF. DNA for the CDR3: TGTGCCAGCAGCTCGCCGGGACAGCTATTCTCTGGAAACACCATATATTTT.

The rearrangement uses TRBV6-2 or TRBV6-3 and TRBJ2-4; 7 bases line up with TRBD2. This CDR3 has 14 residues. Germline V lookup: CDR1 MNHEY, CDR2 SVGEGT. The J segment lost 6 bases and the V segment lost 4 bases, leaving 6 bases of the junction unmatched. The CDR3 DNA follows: TGTGCCAGCAGTTTTAGGAGGGAGGGAAACATTCAGTACTTC. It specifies CASSFRREGNIQYF.

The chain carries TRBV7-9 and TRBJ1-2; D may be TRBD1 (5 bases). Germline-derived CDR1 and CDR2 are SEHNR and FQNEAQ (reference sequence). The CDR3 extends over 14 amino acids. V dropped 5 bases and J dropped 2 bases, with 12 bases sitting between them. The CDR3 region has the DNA TGTGCCAGCAGCCAAATCTCAGGGAACTATGGCTACACCTTC. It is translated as CASSQISGNYGYTF.

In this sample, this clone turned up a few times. The CDR3 nucleotides are TGTGCCACCAGTGACAACAGGGATTTCGCTGAAGCTTTCTTT. Translation gives CATSDNRDFAEAFF. The gene calls are TRBV24-1 and TRBJ1-1; tentative D call: TRBD1 (6 bases). The CDR3 covers 14 residues. The germline V gene has CDR1 KGHDR and CDR2 SFDVKD. V was clipped by 4 bases and J by 6 bases, with 14 bases between them.

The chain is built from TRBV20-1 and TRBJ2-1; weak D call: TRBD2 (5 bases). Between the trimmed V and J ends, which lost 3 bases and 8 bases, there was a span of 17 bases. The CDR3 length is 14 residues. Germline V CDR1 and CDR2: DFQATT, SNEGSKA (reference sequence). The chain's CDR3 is CSASSPAGTDEQFF. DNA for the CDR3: TGCAGTGCTAGTTCGCCGGCGGGTACCGATGAGCAGTTCTTC.